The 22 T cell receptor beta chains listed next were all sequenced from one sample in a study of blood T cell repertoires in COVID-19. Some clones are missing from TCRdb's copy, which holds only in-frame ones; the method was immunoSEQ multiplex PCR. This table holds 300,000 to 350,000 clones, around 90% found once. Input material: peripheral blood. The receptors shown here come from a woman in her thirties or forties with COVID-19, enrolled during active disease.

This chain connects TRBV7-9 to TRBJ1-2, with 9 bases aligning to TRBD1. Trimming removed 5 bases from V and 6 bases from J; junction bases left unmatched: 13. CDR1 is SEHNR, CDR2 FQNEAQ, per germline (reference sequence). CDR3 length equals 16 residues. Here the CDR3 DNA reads TGTGCCAGCAGCGTAGAAAAGGGACAGGGAAATAATGGCTACACCTTC. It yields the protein CASSVEKGQGNNGYTF.

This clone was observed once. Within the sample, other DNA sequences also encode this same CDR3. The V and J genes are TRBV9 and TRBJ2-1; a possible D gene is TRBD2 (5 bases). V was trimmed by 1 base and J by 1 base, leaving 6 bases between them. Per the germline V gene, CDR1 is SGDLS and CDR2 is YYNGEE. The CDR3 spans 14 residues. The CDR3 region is CASSVTGSYNEQFF. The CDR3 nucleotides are TGTGCCAGCAGCGTAACGGGGTCCTACAATGAGCAGTTCTTC.

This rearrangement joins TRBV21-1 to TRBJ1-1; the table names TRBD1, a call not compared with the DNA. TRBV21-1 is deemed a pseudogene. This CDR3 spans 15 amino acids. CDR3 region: CASSKDRVCGTEAFF. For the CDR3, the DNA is TGTGCCAGCAGCAAAGACAGGGTGTGTGGCACTGAAGCTTTCTTT.

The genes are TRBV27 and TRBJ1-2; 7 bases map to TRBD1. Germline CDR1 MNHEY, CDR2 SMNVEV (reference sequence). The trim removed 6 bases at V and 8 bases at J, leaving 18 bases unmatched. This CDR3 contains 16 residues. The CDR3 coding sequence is TGTGCCAGCAGCTATATACCCCCCACAGGGGTTCGCGGCTACACCTTC. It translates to CASSYIPPTGVRGYTF.

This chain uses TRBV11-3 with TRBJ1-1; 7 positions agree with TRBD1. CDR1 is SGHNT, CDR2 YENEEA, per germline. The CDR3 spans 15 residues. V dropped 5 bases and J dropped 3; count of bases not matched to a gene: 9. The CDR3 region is CASSPQTGLDTEAFF. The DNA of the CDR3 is TGTGCCAGCAGCCCCCAGACAGGGCTCGACACTGAAGCTTTCTTT.

The CDR3 region is CASSLSLGSGSSYNSPLHF. The CDR3 DNA follows: TGTGCCAGCAGTTTGAGTCTGGGATCGGGGAGCTCCTATAATTCACCCCTCCACTTT. The J gene is TRBJ1-6, the V gene TRBV28; D not resolved. This CDR3 is built from 19 residues. Per germline, CDR1 MDHEN and CDR2 SYDVKM. Trimming pared 3 bases from V and 0 bases from J, leaving 18 bases between.

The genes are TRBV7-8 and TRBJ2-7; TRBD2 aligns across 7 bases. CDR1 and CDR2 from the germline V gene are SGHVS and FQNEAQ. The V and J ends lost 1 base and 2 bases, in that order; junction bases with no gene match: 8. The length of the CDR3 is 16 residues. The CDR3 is CASSLDGTGGPYEQYF. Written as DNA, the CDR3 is TGTGCCAGCAGCTTAGATGGGACGGGAGGACCCTACGAGCAGTACTTC.

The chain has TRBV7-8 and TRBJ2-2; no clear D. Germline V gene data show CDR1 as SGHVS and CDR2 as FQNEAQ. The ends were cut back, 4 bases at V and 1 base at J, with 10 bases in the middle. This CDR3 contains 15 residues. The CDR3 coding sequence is TGTGCCAGCAGCTACCAGACTGTGAACACCGGGGAGCTGTTTTTT. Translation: CASSYQTVNTGELFF.

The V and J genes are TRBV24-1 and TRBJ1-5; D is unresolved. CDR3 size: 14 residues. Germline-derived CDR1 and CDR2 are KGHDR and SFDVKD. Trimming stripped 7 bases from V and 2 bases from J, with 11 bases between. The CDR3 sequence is CATSSSTGNQPQHF. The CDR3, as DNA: TGTGCCACCAGCTCTTCTACGGGCAATCAGCCCCAGCATTTT.

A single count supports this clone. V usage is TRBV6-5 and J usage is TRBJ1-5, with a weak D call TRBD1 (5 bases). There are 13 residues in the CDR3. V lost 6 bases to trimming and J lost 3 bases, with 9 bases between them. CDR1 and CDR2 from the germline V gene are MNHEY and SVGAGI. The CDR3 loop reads CASRRQFNQPQHF. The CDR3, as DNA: TGTGCCAGCAGACGACAGTTCAATCAGCCCCAGCATTTT.

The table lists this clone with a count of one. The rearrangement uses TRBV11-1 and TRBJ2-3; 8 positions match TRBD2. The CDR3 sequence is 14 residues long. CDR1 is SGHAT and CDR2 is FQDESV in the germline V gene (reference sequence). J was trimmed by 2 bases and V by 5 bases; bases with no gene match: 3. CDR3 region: CASSPGGVTDTQYF. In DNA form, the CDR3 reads TGTGCCAGCAGCCCCGGGGGGGTCACAGATACGCAGTATTTT.

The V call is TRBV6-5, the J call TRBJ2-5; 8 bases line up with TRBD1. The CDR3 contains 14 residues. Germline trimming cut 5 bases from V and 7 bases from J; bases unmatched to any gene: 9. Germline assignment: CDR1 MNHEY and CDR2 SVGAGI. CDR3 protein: CASSPRGLRATQYF. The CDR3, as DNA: TGTGCCAGCAGTCCCAGGGGGCTCAGGGCGACCCAGTACTTC.

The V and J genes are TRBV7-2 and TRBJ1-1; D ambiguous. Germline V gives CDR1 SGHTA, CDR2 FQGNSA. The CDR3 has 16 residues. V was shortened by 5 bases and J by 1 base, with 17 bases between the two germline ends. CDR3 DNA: TGTGCCAGCAGCCCCGAGGAGGACCGCTGGAACACTGAAGCTTTCTTT. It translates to CASSPEEDRWNTEAFF.

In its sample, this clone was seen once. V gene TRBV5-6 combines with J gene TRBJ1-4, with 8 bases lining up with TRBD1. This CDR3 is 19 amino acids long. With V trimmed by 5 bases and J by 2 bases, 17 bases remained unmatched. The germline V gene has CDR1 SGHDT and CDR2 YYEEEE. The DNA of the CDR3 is TGTGCCAGCAGTCCTCTTCTAACACAGGGGGGTGAGACTAATGAAAAACTGTTTTTT. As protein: CASSPLLTQGGETNEKLFF.

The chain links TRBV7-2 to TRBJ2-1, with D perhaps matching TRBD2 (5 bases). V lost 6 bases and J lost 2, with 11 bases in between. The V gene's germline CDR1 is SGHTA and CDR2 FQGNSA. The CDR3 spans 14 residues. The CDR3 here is CASSEGSPYNEQFF. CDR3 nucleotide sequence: TGTGCCAGCAGTGAGGGTAGCCCCTACAATGAGCAGTTCTTC.

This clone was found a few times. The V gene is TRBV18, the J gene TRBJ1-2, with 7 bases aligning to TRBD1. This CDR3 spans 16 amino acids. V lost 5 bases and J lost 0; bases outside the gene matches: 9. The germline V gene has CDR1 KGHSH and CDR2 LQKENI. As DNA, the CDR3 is TGTGCCAGCTCAGCCCAAGGGACAGAGACTAACTATGGCTACACCTTC. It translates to CASSAQGTETNYGYTF.

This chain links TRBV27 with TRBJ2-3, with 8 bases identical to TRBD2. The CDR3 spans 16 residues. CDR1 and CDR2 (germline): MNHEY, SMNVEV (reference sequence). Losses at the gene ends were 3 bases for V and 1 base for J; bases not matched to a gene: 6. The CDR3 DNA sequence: TGTGCCAGCAGTTTCGGGGGGGGGCTGGGCACAGATACGCAGTATTTT. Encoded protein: CASSFGGGLGTDTQYF.

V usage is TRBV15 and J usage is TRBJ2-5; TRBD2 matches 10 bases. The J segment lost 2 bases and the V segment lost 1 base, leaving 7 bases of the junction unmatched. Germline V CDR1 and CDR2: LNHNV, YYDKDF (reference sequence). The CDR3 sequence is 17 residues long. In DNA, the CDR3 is TGTGCCACCAGCAGAGGGGGTAGCGGGGGGAGGCAAGAGACCCAGTACTTC. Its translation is CATSRGGSGGRQETQYF.

The CDR3 region has the DNA TGTGCCAGCAGCTTAGGGACAGCCACCTATGGCTACACCTTC. Translating gives CASSLGTATYGYTF. The rearrangement joins TRBV7-9 to TRBJ1-2, with D possibly being TRBD1 (6 bases). In germline, CDR1 is SEHNR, CDR2 FQNEAQ (reference sequence). V gave up 1 base and J gave up 4 bases, with 10 bases separating them. The CDR3 runs to 14 residues.

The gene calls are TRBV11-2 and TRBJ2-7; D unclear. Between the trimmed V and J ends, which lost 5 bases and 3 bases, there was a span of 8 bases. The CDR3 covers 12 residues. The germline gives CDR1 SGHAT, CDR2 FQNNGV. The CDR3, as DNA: TGTGCCAGCAGCCCCGCAGGCTACGAGCAGTACTTC. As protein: CASSPAGYEQYF.

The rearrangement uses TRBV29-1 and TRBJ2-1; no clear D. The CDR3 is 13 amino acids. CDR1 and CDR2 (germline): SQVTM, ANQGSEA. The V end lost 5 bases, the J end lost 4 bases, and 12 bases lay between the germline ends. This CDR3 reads CSVRQAEYNEQFF. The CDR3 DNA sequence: TGCAGCGTTCGGCAGGCCGAGTACAATGAGCAGTTCTTC.

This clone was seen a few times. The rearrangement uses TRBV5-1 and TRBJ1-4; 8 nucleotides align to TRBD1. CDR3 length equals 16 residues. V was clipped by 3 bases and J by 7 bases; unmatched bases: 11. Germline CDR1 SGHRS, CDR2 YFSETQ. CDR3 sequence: CASSSSGGSVSEKLFF. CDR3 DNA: TGCGCCAGCAGCTCCTCAGGGGGCTCGGTGAGTGAAAAACTGTTTTTT.